This is a list of T cell receptor beta chains from one sample in a study of blood T cell repertoires in COVID-19. Data came from immunoSEQ multiplex PCR; TCRdb stores just in-frame clones and leaves some out. The sample contains roughly 150,000 clones, 65% to 80% of which appear only once. The sequencing sample was made of peripheral blood. These TCRs come from a man between 60 and 75 years old with acute or convalescent COVID-19. Each CDR3 is given with its conserved first and last residue. D genes are given only for firm matches. Clone sizes are given selectively: once, few, many, or a class where the clone is expanded.

abundance	len	v_gene	d_gene	j_gene	CDR3aa	CDR3nt
.	15	TRBV4-1	TRBD1	TRBJ1-5	CASSQGTGGRQPQHF	TGCGCCAGCAGCCAGGGGACAGGGGGCCGGCAGCCCCAGCATTTT
.	13	TRBV29-1	TRBD1	TRBJ1-1	CSLGQGGDTEAFF	TGCAGCCTAGGACAGGGGGGGGACACTGAAGCTTTCTTT
.	14	TRBV9	.	TRBJ1-2	CASSVDGANYGYTF	TGTGCCAGCAGCGTAGATGGAGCTAACTATGGCTACACCTTC
once	15	TRBV7-8	TRBD1	TRBJ2-3	CASSLGQGGVNTQYF	TGTGCCAGCAGCCTGGGACAGGGTGGTGTGAATACGCAGTATTTT
.	14	TRBV5-8	.	TRBJ1-2	CASRPRGGNYGYTF	TGTGCCAGCAGACCCCGTGGCGGTAACTATGGCTACACCTTC
few	13	TRBV5-4	.	TRBJ1-1	CASSFGDDTEAFF	TGTGCCAGCAGCTTCGGGGATGACACTGAAGCTTTCTTT
.	14	TRBV19	TRBD1	TRBJ1-6	CASSTDRVGSPLHF	TGTGCCAGTAGTACCGACAGGGTGGGGTCACCCCTCCACTTT
.	15	TRBV7-6	TRBD2	TRBJ2-5	CASSPTRIAGETQYF	TGTGCCAGCAGCCCCACCAGGATAGCGGGAGAGACCCAGTACTTC
.	15	TRBV9	.	TRBJ2-5	CASSSRDTAVETQYF	TGTGCCAGCAGCTCCCGGGACACGGCCGTGGAGACCCAGTACTTC
.	16	TRBV12-5	.	TRBJ1-1	CASGLVLNIESPEAFF	TGTGCTAGTGGTTTGGTACTTAATATCGAGTCTCCTGAAGCTTTCTTT
.	15	TRBV3-1/TRBV3-2	.	TRBJ1-3	CASSQGTVAGNTIYF	TGTGCCAGCAGCCAAGGTACGGTCGCTGGAAACACCATATATTTT
.	14	TRBV24-1	TRBD1	TRBJ2-5	CATRGTGLRETQYF	TGTGCCACCAGGGGGACAGGTCTGAGGGAGACCCAGTACTTC
once	15	TRBV9	.	TRBJ1-1	CASTLVGGMNTEAFF	TGTGCCAGCACCCTAGTGGGGGGAATGAACACTGAAGCTTTCTTT
few	13	TRBV2	TRBD1	TRBJ1-6	CASKGQGNSPLHF	TGTGCCAGCAAGGGACAGGGGAATTCACCCCTCCACTTT
.	14	TRBV5-1	.	TRBJ2-7	CASSLVGGSYEQYF	TGCGCCAGCAGCTTGGTCGGGGGTAGCTACGAGCAGTACTTC
.	16	TRBV11-2	.	TRBJ2-1	CASRPVSGRAYNEQFF	TGTGCCAGCAGGCCGGTGAGCGGTCGAGCCTACAATGAGCAGTTCTTC
few	13	TRBV7-2	TRBD1	TRBJ2-7	CASSYGRGLEQYF	TGTGCCAGCAGCTATGGCAGGGGGCTCGAGCAGTACTTC
.	15	TRBV11-2	.	TRBJ2-3	CASSLEAEYTDTQYF	TGTGCCAGCAGCTTAGAAGCGGAATACACAGATACGCAGTATTTT
.	15	TRBV7-9	.	TRBJ1-1	CASSFTKQGRTEAFF	TGTGCCAGCAGCTTCACAAAGCAGGGAAGGACTGAAGCTTTCTTT
once	13	TRBV5-6	TRBD1	TRBJ1-1	CASSFGTGGEAFF	TGTGCCAGCAGCTTCGGGACAGGTGGCGAGGCTTTCTTT
.	15	TRBV5-4	.	TRBJ2-2	CASSLGSGNTGELFF	TGTGCCAGCAGCTTGGGTTCAGGGAACACCGGGGAGCTGTTTTTT
few	15	TRBV19	.	TRBJ2-2	CACSPGGLNTGELFF	TGTGCCTGTTCTCCTGGGGGCCTAAACACCGGGGAGCTGTTTTTT
.	16	TRBV7-8	TRBD2	TRBJ2-7	CASSLDSLAGAWEQYF	TGTGCCAGCAGCTTAGATAGCCTAGCGGGGGCGTGGGAGCAGTACTTC
once	15	TRBV28	.	TRBJ2-2	CASSFGGGNTGELFF	TGTGCCAGCAGTTTTGGAGGTGGGAACACCGGGGAGCTGTTTTTT
.	16	TRBV18	TRBD1	TRBJ2-7	CASSSRAGTGSYEQYF	TGTGCCAGCTCATCCCGGGCCGGGACAGGGTCCTACGAGCAGTACTTC
.	18	TRBV25-1	.	TRBJ1-2	CASSEAFAGTQEFYGYTF	TGTGCCAGCAGTGAAGCCTTCGCCGGGACACAAGAATTCTATGGCTACACCTTC
.	13	TRBV7-3	TRBD1	TRBJ1-3	CASSFQGANTIYF	TGTGCCAGCAGCTTTCAGGGGGCGAACACCATATATTTT
.	14	TRBV19	.	TRBJ1-4	CASKTRAVGEKLFF	TGTGCCAGTAAAACCAGGGCTGTCGGTGAAAAACTGTTTTTT
.	13	TRBV30	TRBD1	TRBJ2-5	CARSPQGVETQYF	TGTGCGCGGTCGCCACAGGGGGTTGAGACCCAGTACTTC
.	15	TRBV9	.	TRBJ1-3	CASSVMQGLGDTIYF	TGTGCCAGCAGCGTGATGCAGGGACTCGGAGACACCATATATTTT
.	13	TRBV6-5	TRBD1	TRBJ1-4	CASRRDRGEKLFF	TGTGCCAGCAGACGGGACAGGGGCGAAAAACTGTTTTTT
few	13	TRBV12-3/TRBV12-4	TRBD1	TRBJ2-5	CASRIQGEETQYF	TGTGCCAGCAGGATACAGGGGGAAGAGACCCAGTACTTC
.	18	TRBV10-3	.	TRBJ2-2	CAISEASGTPKNTGELFF	TGTGCCATCAGTGAGGCCTCGGGGACACCTAAGAACACCGGGGAGCTGTTTTTT
once	11	TRBV27	.	TRBJ1-5	CASSLCQPQHF	TGTGCCAGCTCACTTTGTCAGCCCCAGCATTTT
.	17	TRBV15	.	TRBJ1-5	CATSRDGALARNQPQHF	TGTGCCACCAGCAGAGATGGGGCTCTGGCCCGCAATCAGCCCCAGCATTTT
once	14	TRBV9	.	TRBJ1-5	CASSVGTANQPQHF	TGTGCCAGCAGCGTAGGGACAGCTAATCAGCCCCAGCATTTT
few	16	TRBV5-6	TRBD1	TRBJ1-5	CASSFRSSGGYQPQHF	TGTGCCAGCAGCTTCCGAAGCTCAGGGGGCTATCAGCCCCAGCATTTT
.	15	TRBV2	.	TRBJ2-7	CASNLPGQSSYEQYF	TGTGCCAGCAATCTGCCGGGACAAAGCTCCTACGAGCAGTACTTC
.	13	TRBV4-2	.	TRBJ1-1	CASSQDRWTEAFF	TGTGCCAGCAGCCAAGACAGGTGGACTGAAGCTTTCTTT
.	13	TRBV6-4	.	TRBJ1-1	CASSRQLNTEAFF	TGTGCCAGCAGCAGACAGCTGAACACTGAAGCTTTCTTT
few	16	TRBV5-1	.	TRBJ1-1	CASSPYRLQTNTEAFF	TGCGCCAGCAGCCCGTACCGATTACAGACGAACACTGAAGCTTTCTTT
.	14	TRBV29-1	.	TRBJ2-3	CSVNRDWGTDTQYF	TGCAGCGTCAACAGGGATTGGGGCACAGATACGCAGTATTTT
.	13	TRBV10-3	TRBD1	TRBJ1-2	CAVSRTGAGGYTF	TGTGCCGTCTCGAGGACAGGGGCGGGTGGCTACACCTTC
.	14	TRBV11-3	.	TRBJ2-7	CASSLGPGSYEQYF	TGTGCCAGCAGCCTAGGACCGGGCTCCTACGAGCAGTACTTC
few	15	TRBV11-2	TRBD2	TRBJ2-7	CASSPLRGSSYEQYF	TGTGCCAGCAGCCCCCTGCGGGGGAGCTCCTACGAGCAGTACTTC
.	15	TRBV2	TRBD2	TRBJ2-3	CASSERRGGPDTQYF	TGTGCCAGCAGTGAAAGGCGGGGGGGCCCAGATACGCAGTATTTT
once	15	TRBV5-4	TRBD1	TRBJ1-2	CASSLYTGDFYGYTF	TGTGCCAGCAGCTTGTATACAGGGGATTTCTATGGCTACACCTTC
.	13	TRBV11-2	.	TRBJ2-7	CASSLDARYEQYF	TGTGCCAGCAGCTTAGATGCGCGATACGAGCAGTACTTC